Only a few counts were recorded for the clone carrying this T cell receptor beta chain. Its antigen is not identified. Time point here: pre-treatment sample, taken before nivolumab and TIL therapy. The V segment lost 6 bases and the J segment 3 bases; nucleotides outside the gene matches: 8. Germline loops: CDR1 MNHNS, CDR2 SASEGT. The CDR3 contains 15 residues. This record comes from a study of TIL therapy for anti-PD-1-resistant metastatic lung cancer. At the level of the study: Most patients had lung adenocarcinoma. Overall study findings and caveats: The baseline peripheral repertoire was partially replaced by infused TIL clonotypes that later decayed. The cohort had more treatment-naive, never-smoker and oncogene-addicted patients than typical.

Sequencing used immunoSEQ v3. Using immunoSEQ multiplex PCR, the repertoire was profiled, and TCRdb retains in-frame clones only, with some absent. The sample shows about 14,000 clones, about 83% of them seen only once. The chain couples TRBV6-1 to TRBJ1-5, with 7 bases lining up with TRBD1. The TCR comes from a person aged 25-85 years with non-small cell lung cancer. The source was blood, collected at baseline. CDR3 in DNA: TGTGCCAGCAGAGCGACAGGGTCTACCAATCAGCCCCAGCATTTT. This sequence encodes CASRATGSTNQPQHF.